This TCR beta chain was captured in a study of OX40 agonist ivuxolimab in advanced cancers. Overall study: Patients got intravenous ivuxolimab at 0.01 to 10 mg/kg every 2 weeks.

This table comes from immunoSEQ multiplex PCR, and its TCRdb copy is limited to in-frame clones, with some not included. Found here are tens of thousands of clones, roughly 80% of them singletons; the top ten hold around 2.7%. About this clone: Its target is not known.

V lost 6 bases, J lost 3 bases, and 15 bases lay in between. Germline values: CDR1 ENHRY, CDR2 SYGVKD. CDR3 length: 15 amino acids. Overall study results and limits: Low normalized T-cell clonal expansion was additionally recorded for some nonresponders. Clones of CD4+ and CD8+ blood T cells grew by week 6 at doses of 0.1 to 3.0 mg/kg.

This clonotype originated in an adult with an advanced solid tumor such as melanoma, head and neck, liver or kidney cancer. The sample in question was CD4+ or CD8+ T cells sorted from blood, obtained in a trial of the OX40 agonist ivuxolimab. The rearrangement links TRBV10-3 to TRBJ1-5; the D gene is possibly TRBD1 (5 bases). The CDR3 region has the DNA TGTGCCATCAGCTACGGGGGGGACCTCAATCAGCCCCAGCATTTT. Translation: CAISYGGDLNQPQHF.